These 7 T cell receptor beta chains were sequenced from one sample in a study of T-cell memory formation after mild COVID-19. TCRdb fed the 5' RACE reads into MiXCR, producing one record per CDR3 protein. Here the sample spans about 260,000 distinct CDR3 sequences, over 15% being singletons. Material for sequencing was PBMCs or a T cell subset sorted from them (not recorded which). Receptors were obtained from a man between 18 and 29 years old who had mild COVID-19 (a few samples of this study predate the infection). Cell type and time point are not known.

V and J are TRBV3-1 and TRBJ2-7; D remains ambiguous. Trimming pared 1 base from V and 2 bases from J, leaving 15 bases between. Germline V CDR1 and CDR2: LGHDT, YNNKEL (reference sequence). The CDR3 totals 16 residues. The CDR3 bases are TGTGCCAGCAGCCAAGCTGGCACCCGACCTACCTACGAGCAGTACTTC. This translates into CASSQAGTRPTYEQYF.

The DNA of the CDR3 is TGTGCCAGCAGCTGGGGACAGGGAGGCAATCAGCCCCAGCATTTT. Its translation: CASSWGQGGNQPQHF. The chain is built from TRBV7-2 and TRBJ1-5; 9 nucleotides match TRBD1. The CDR3 has 15 residues. Unmatched junction bases numbered 3, after V lost 4 bases and J lost 2 bases. Germline V gene sequence: CDR1 SGHTA, CDR2 FQGNSA.

V gene TRBV4-1 combines with J gene TRBJ1-1; TRBD1 aligns across 7 bases. J lost 4 bases, V lost 2 bases, and 10 bases had no gene match. The germline V gene encodes CDR1 MGHRA and CDR2 YSYEKL. The CDR3 runs 16 residues. CDR3 nucleotide sequence: TGCGCCAGCAGCCAACCTATCGACAGGGCGGGCACTGAAGCTTTCTTT. It encodes CASSQPIDRAGTEAFF.

This clonotype was detected only a few times. V gene TRBV3-1 combines with J gene TRBJ1-5, with 7 bases identical to TRBD1. The germline gives CDR1 LGHDT, CDR2 YNNKEL (reference sequence). This CDR3 spans 15 amino acids. Trimming took 6 bases from V and 7 from J; bases not matched to a gene: 12. The CDR3 nucleotides read TGTGCCAGCAGATCGCAGGGTCCCAGGGGGCAGCCCCAGCATTTT. This translates into CASRSQGPRGQPQHF.

The chain combines TRBV9 with TRBJ2-5, with TRBD1 matching over 11 bases. CDR3 length: 17 amino acids. The germline V gene encodes CDR1 SGDLS and CDR2 YYNGEE. The J segment lost 5 bases and the V segment lost 0 bases, leaving 9 bases of the junction unmatched. DNA for the CDR3: TGTGCCAGCAGCGTAGATGGACAGGGGGCCCCTTGGGAGACCCAGTACTTC. Protein sequence: CASSVDGQGAPWETQYF.

The genes are TRBV7-2 and TRBJ1-2, with D maybe TRBD1 (6 bases). V lost 7 bases and J lost 7, with 16 bases in between. CDR1 SGHTA and CDR2 FQGNSA come from the germline V gene. The CDR3 extends over 13 amino acids. Written as DNA, the CDR3 is TGTGCCAGCACCACAACCCACAGGGCTGGCTACACCTTC. Protein: CASTTTHRAGYTF.

This clonotype showed up just a few times. The J gene is TRBJ1-4, the V gene TRBV7-9, with D unclear. The CDR3 covers 12 residues. CDR1 is SEHNR and CDR2 is FQNEAQ in the germline V gene (reference sequence). V gave up 3 bases and J gave up 16 bases, with 15 bases separating them. Here the CDR3 DNA reads TGTGCCAGCAGCTTGACGAGGTCGAGGCAGTTTTTT. Translation: CASSLTRSRQFF.